The following is a T cell receptor (beta chain) sequence with its context. This clone's antigen is unknown. Nothing much larger sits one base from this clone, and base qualities are not available. The collaborating institutions used their own protocols to collect whole blood in K2EDTA tubes. Collaborator samples were shipped for TCRbeta analysis as frozen whole blood, isolated PBMCs, or DNA extracted from either sample type. The data originate from a study of blood T cell repertoires in COVID-19 (dated by TCRdb to the early 2020s). Study-wide context: Samples covering the acute and convalescent phases of COVID-19 were provided by collaborators in the United States, Italy and Spain. Where available, HLA class I and class II types were taken from metadata supplied by the sample provider and were not determined by assay-based typing. A freely available public database, intended as a resource for researchers studying the immune response to SARS-CoV-2, is where the repertoires were released. The sample metadata nearly always contained a de-identified subject ID, COVID-19 status, age in years and sex. The material from the prospective study consisted of cDNA or gDNA derived from T cells, B-cell-depleted T cells, or PBMCs. Deeply sampled blood TCRbeta repertoires from subjects exposed to, actively infected with, or recovered from COVID-19 were included in the dataset. Samples were obtained from the ongoing ImmuneRACE study (first 160 participants) and from over a thousand subjects provided by 6 global collaborators. What the study reported, not specific to this receptor: How much clinical and demographic metadata was included differed by source and by participant, and the metadata was provided uncurated.

The CDR3 covers 14 residues, taking in both the cysteine and the phenylalanine. Of the read, only the CDR3 DNA is kept; its 42 bases are in frame from base 1. The germline V gene supplies CDR1 MNHEY and CDR2 SVGEGT. V is reduced by 5 bases and J by 0 bases, leaving a spacing of 8 bases between them. The immunoSEQ Assay, a bias-controlled multiplex PCR, was used to amplify TCRbeta CDR3 regions from genomic DNA. Concerning the study's data processing: The number of nucleated cells in each sample was estimated from the amplification of reference gene primers within the assay. To quantify the absolute abundance of each unique TCRbeta CDR3 rearrangement, sequence reads were collapsed and filtered. For each sample, productive Simpson clonality was calculated by taking the square root of Simpson's diversity index across productive rearrangements. TCRdb obtained this table from immuneACCESS and retained in-frame rearrangements with V and J assigned. These tables miss some clones; where compared with another copy, unresolved V genes account for less than half of the shortfall, and the remainder is unexplained. Clonal size and the V and J genes are those of that table, whereas D and trimming came from the DNA. Within this sample are around 220,000 clones, with 80% to 90% of them counted one time only. Jointly, the top ten make up 10% of the sample.

This receptor chain uses TRBV6-2 or TRBV6-3 and TRBJ1-5; the D gene cannot be named for sure. The clonotype was recovered from a woman older than 75 with acute or convalescent COVID-19. Sequenced input: peripheral blood. The DNA is as follows: TGTGCCAGCAGTCCCGTATATAGCAATCAGCCCCAGCATTTT. It translates as CASSPVYSNQPQHF.